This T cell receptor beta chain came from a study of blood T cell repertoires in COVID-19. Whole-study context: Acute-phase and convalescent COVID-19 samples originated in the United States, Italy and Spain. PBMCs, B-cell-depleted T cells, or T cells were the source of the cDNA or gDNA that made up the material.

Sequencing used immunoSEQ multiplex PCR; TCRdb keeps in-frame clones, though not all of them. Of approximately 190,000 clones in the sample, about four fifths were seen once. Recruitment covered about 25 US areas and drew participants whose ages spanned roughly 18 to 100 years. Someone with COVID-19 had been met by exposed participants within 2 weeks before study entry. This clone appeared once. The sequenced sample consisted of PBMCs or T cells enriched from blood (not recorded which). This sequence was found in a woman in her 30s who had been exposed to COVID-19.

CDR3 sequence reads: CASSQEPWGGTEAFF. For the CDR3, the DNA is TGCGCCAGCAGCCAAGAGCCCTGGGGGGGGACTGAAGCTTTCTTT. The J gene is TRBJ1-1, the V gene TRBV4-1, with D possibly TRBD1 on 5 matching bases. Germline V CDR1 and CDR2: MGHRA, YSYEKL. The CDR3 is made up of 15 amino acids. The V end was cut by 0 bases, the J end by 5 bases, with 13 bases between.